The rows below give T cell receptor beta chains drawn from one sample of a study of shared clonotypes between healthy human individuals. Profiled with immunoSEQ multiplex PCR; TCRdb holds only in-frame clones, not every one. The sample holds fewer than 2.5 million clones; under 95% are singletons and the top ten take 0.36%. The sample taken for sequencing was naive CD4+ T cells from PBMCs. The receptors here all came from a man aged 18 to 30 in good health. Some clones in this sample may be carry-over from other donors' samples. The CDR3 runs from the conserved cysteine through the conserved F or W. The D gene is left open where the match is weak. Expanded clones get a size class; other rows say once, few or many, or leave the size out.

>TRBJ2-6|.|TRBD1|TRBV28
CASSFDRGRRFTSGANVLTF
TGTGCCAGCAGTTTTGACAGGGGGCGCAGATTTACTTCTGGGGCCAACGTCCTGACTTTC
>TRBJ1-1|.|.|TRBV28
CASSSTDRTEAFF
TGTGCCAGCAGTTCCACGGATAGGACTGAAGCTTTCTTT
>TRBJ2-7|.|TRBD1|TRBV7-3
CASSSGQPPYEQYF
TGTGCCAGCAGCTCGGGACAGCCTCCCTACGAGCAGTACTTC
>TRBJ2-7|.|TRBD1|TRBV28
CASRSLHGQGPYEQYF
TGTGCCAGCAGGTCCCTCCATGGACAGGGGCCCTACGAGCAGTACTTC
>TRBJ2-7|.|.|TRBV11-2
CASSPPGAYEQYF
TGTGCCAGCAGCCCTCCGGGGGCCTACGAGCAGTACTTC
>TRBJ1-1|once|TRBD1|TRBV20-1
CSARTGSEAFF
TGCAGTGCTAGGACAGGGTCTGAAGCTTTCTTT
>TRBJ2-7|.|.|TRBV4-1
CASSQDDRGQSYEQYF
TGCGCCAGCAGCCAAGATGATAGAGGGCAGTCCTACGAGCAGTACTTC
>TRBJ1-4|.|TRBD1|TRBV19
CASSIAGTANEKLFF
TGTGCCAGTAGTATAGCGGGGACAGCGAATGAAAAACTGTTTTTT
>TRBJ2-6|.|TRBD1|TRBV27
CASRSETGLIGGANVLTF
TGTGCCAGCAGATCCGAGACAGGGTTAATCGGTGGGGCCAACGTCCTGACTTTC
>TRBJ2-2|.|TRBD1|TRBV18
CASSPWTGADTGELFF
TGTGCCAGCTCACCTTGGACAGGGGCGGACACCGGGGAGCTGTTTTTT
>TRBJ2-7|.|TRBD2|TRBV6-6
CATSLAGVEQYF
TGTGCCACCTCACTAGCGGGAGTCGAGCAGTACTTC
>TRBJ1-2|.|TRBD1|TRBV4-1
CASSHPRSTGAYGYTF
TGCGCCAGCAGCCACCCCAGATCGACAGGGGCCTATGGCTACACCTTC
>TRBJ2-5|.|.|TRBV4-2
CASSQDRSEAKETQYF
TGTGCCAGCAGCCAAGATCGCAGCGAGGCCAAAGAGACCCAGTACTTC
>TRBJ1-1|.|TRBD1|TRBV28
CASLTGDDTEAFF
TGTGCCAGTCTAACAGGGGATGACACTGAAGCTTTCTTT
>TRBJ2-2|.|TRBD1|TRBV28
CASSSTGQGAAGELFF
TGTGCCAGCAGTTCTACGGGACAGGGGGCCGCCGGGGAGCTGTTTTTT
>TRBJ2-3|.|.|TRBV4-1
CASSQDVAGADTQYF
TGCGCCAGCAGCCAAGATGTCGCAGGGGCAGATACGCAGTATTTT
>TRBJ2-7|.|TRBD1|TRBV19
CASSGQDRHPYEQYF
TGTGCCAGTAGCGGCCAGGACAGGCACCCCTACGAGCAGTACTTC
>TRBJ2-7|.|.|TRBV29-1
CSVGLSGYEQYF
TGCAGCGTTGGCCTCAGCGGTTACGAGCAGTACTTC
>TRBJ2-1|.|TRBD2|TRBV5-1
CASSLPTSGRARGEQFF
TGCGCCAGCAGCTTACCCACTAGCGGGAGGGCCCGGGGTGAGCAGTTCTTC
>TRBJ2-3|.|.|TRBV19
CASSPGADTQYF
TGTGCCAGTAGCCCGGGGGCAGATACGCAGTATTTT
>TRBJ1-1|.|.|TRBV6-5
CASSSGRTEAFF
TGTGCCAGCAGTAGCGGGAGGACTGAAGCTTTCTTT
>TRBJ1-1|.|TRBD1|TRBV6-1
CASTNRGMGEAFF
TGTGCCAGCACTAACAGGGGGATGGGTGAAGCTTTCTTT
>TRBJ1-3|.|.|TRBV7-6
CASSPGTARGNTIYF
TGTGCCAGCAGCCCAGGGACGGCGAGGGGAAACACCATATATTTT
>TRBJ2-7|once|TRBD1|TRBV27
CASSLSTGDPYEQYF
TGTGCCAGCAGTTTATCGACAGGGGACCCCTACGAGCAGTACTTC
>TRBJ2-2|once|TRBD2|TRBV7-3
CASSLLGRSGTGELFF
TGTGCCAGCAGCTTACTCGGGAGGTCGGGCACCGGGGAGCTGTTTTTT
>TRBJ2-6|once|.|TRBV27
CASSPFISGTASSGANVLTF
TGTGCCAGCAGTCCCTTTATCTCCGGGACCGCAAGCTCTGGGGCCAACGTCCTGACTTTC
>TRBJ1-1|.|TRBD1|TRBV5-1
CASSQLLTGAVGTEAFF
TGCGCCAGCAGCCAACTTCTGACAGGGGCTGTGGGCACTGAAGCTTTCTTT
>TRBJ2-1|.|.|TRBV7-6
CASSFQQGYNEQFF
TGTGCCAGCAGCTTCCAACAGGGCTACAATGAGCAGTTCTTC
>TRBJ2-1|.|.|TRBV20-1
CSAKGLNEQFF
TGCAGTGCCAAGGGTCTCAATGAGCAGTTCTTC
>TRBJ2-3|.|.|TRBV7-2
CASSLGRRGTDTQYF
TGTGCCAGCAGCTTAGGCAGACGCGGCACAGATACGCAGTATTTT
>TRBJ1-4|.|TRBD1|TRBV18
CASSQGATNEKLFF
TGTGCCAGCTCACAGGGGGCGACTAATGAAAAACTGTTTTTT
>TRBJ2-3|.|TRBD2|TRBV28
CASSPGGFEDTQYF
TGTGCCAGCAGTCCGGGGGGTTTTGAAGATACGCAGTATTTT
>TRBJ2-7|once|TRBD2|TRBV2
CASGFERDHEQYF
TGTGCCAGCGGTTTTGAGCGGGATCACGAGCAGTACTTC
>TRBJ1-5|once|TRBD1|TRBV19
CAGGKKGATNQPQHF
TGTGCCGGAGGAAAAAAGGGGGCAACTAATCAGCCCCAGCATTTT
>TRBJ2-1|.|.|TRBV5-1
CASSLGTYNEQFF
TGCGCCAGCAGCTTGGGGACTTACAATGAGCAGTTCTTC
>TRBJ2-7|.|TRBD2|TRBV18
CASSPRTSGDYEQYF
TGTGCCAGCTCTCCACGGACTAGCGGAGACTACGAGCAGTACTTC
>TRBJ2-3|.|.|TRBV5-1
CASSLANYPSPRGDTQYF
TGCGCCAGCAGCTTGGCCAATTATCCTAGCCCAAGGGGAGATACGCAGTATTTT
>TRBJ2-1|.|.|TRBV5-1
CASSPGVGHNEQFF
TGCGCCAGCAGCCCAGGGGTGGGACACAATGAGCAGTTCTTC
>TRBJ2-1|.|.|TRBV6-1
CASSGDRFYNEQFF
TGTGCCAGCAGTGGCGACAGGTTCTACAATGAGCAGTTCTTC
>TRBJ2-1|.|.|TRBV19
CASSTYRDLNNEQFF
TGTGCCAGTAGTACGTACCGGGACTTGAACAATGAGCAGTTCTTC
>TRBJ2-7|.|.|TRBV28
CASSLERYEQYF
TGTGCCAGCAGTTTGGAGAGGTACGAGCAGTACTTC
>TRBJ2-3|.|.|TRBV5-1
CASSLNRVSTDTQYF
TGCGCCAGCAGCTTGAATCGGGTTAGCACAGATACGCAGTATTTT
>TRBJ2-1|once|TRBD1|TRBV29-1
CSVPGQGRVRDEQFF
TGCAGCGTCCCGGGACAGGGAAGGGTAAGGGATGAGCAGTTCTTC
>TRBJ1-3|.|.|TRBV18
CASSPSGGPGNTIYF
TGTGCCAGCTCACCCAGCGGGGGGCCTGGAAACACCATATATTTT
>TRBJ2-3|.|TRBD2|TRBV9
CASLRSGSGDTQYF
TGTGCCAGCCTCCGTAGCGGGAGCGGGGATACGCAGTATTTT
>TRBJ1-1|.|.|TRBV28
CASKGGNTEAFF
TGTGCCAGCAAGGGGGGGAACACTGAAGCTTTCTTT